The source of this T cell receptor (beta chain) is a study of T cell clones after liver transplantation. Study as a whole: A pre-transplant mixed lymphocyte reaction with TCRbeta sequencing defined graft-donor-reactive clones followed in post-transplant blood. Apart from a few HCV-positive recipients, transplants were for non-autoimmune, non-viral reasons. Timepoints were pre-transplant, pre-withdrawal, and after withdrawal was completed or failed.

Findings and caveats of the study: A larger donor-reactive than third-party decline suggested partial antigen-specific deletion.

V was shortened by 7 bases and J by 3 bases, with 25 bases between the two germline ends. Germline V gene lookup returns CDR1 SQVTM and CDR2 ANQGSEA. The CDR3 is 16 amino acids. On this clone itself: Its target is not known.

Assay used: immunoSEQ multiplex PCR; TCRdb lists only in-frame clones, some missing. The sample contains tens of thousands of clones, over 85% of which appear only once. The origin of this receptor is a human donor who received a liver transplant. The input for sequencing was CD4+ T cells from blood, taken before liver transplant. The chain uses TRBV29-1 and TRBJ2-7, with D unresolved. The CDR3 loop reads CSALLLARGNLYEQYF. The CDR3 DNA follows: TGCAGCGCCCTTCTCCTGGCGCGCGGTAATCTCTACGAGCAGTACTTC.